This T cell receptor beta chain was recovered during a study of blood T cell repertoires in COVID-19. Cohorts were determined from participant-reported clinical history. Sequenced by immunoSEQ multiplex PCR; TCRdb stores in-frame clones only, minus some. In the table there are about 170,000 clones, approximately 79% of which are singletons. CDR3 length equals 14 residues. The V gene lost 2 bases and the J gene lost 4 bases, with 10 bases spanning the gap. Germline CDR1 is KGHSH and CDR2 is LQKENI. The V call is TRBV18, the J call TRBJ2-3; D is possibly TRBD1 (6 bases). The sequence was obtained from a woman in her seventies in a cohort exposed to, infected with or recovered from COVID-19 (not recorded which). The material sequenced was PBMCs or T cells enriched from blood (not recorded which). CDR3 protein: CASSPGGHSDTQYF. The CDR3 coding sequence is TGTGCCAGCTCACCAGGGGGCCATTCAGATACGCAGTATTTT.